This T cell receptor beta chain was recovered during a study of vaccination and CD4 T cells after COVID-19. Study results and limitations: Convalescent patients displayed spike mono-reactivity in 304 of 307 vaccine-specific clones.

With the Oncomine TCR Beta short-read assay, DNA from cultured CD4+ T cells was sequenced. Scientists extracted genomic DNA from CD4+ T cells grown in culture. TCRdb passed the PCR reads through MiXCR, listing each CDR3 protein once. The data show around 8,000 distinct CDR3 sequences, more than 50% seen once. V lost 7 bases, J lost 4 bases, and 11 bases lay in between. The CDR3 contains 14 residues. Indicated treatment: approximately 9-day PBMC culture with coronavirus spike peptide pools or control peptides (ViraFEST assay). Negative selection was the method that isolated CD4+ T cells after less than eleven days of culture. For this clonotype: Antigen unknown.

The genes are TRBV12-3 or TRBV12-4 and TRBJ2-6; D not resolved. The clonotype originates from a human donor with COVID-19. Sequencing was performed on cultured CD4+ T cells from blood, taken after SARS-CoV-2 vaccination. The CDR3 bases are TGTGCCAGCAATGGGTTCCCCGGGGCCAACGTCCTGACTTTC. Translated: CASNGFPGANVLTF.